Listed here are 19 T cell receptor beta chains from one sample, sequenced in a study of blood T cell repertoires in COVID-19 (dated by TCRdb to between 2020 and 2021). The method was the immunoSEQ multiplex PCR assay. What TCRdb holds here is the immuneACCESS table cut down to in-frame rearrangements. Part of the clones is not present; checked against another copy, under half of the missing clones reflect an unresolved V gene, and the others are unexplained. This sample lists 200,000 or so clones; 70% to 90% were detected once. The top ten clones comprise 10% to 14% of the sample. Sequencing was carried out using PBMCs or T cells enriched from blood (not recorded which). The receptors derive from a man aged 25-45 years who had recovered from COVID-19.

V and J are TRBV30 and TRBJ1-4; tentatively, D is TRBD1 (5 bases). CDR1 and CDR2 from the germline V gene are GTSNPN and SVGIG (reference sequence). Deletions cut 0 bases from V and 5 bases from J, with 13 bases between. CDR3 length: 15 residues. CDR3: CAWSVNRGGNEKLFF. The CDR3 DNA follows: TGTGCCTGGAGTGTAAATCGGGGGGGGAATGAAAAACTGTTTTTT. The variable domain in full, completed from reference TRBV30 and TRBJ1-4, reads SQTIHQWPATLVQPVGSPLSLECTVEGTSNPNLYWYRQAAGRGLQLLFYSVGIGQISSEVPQNLSASRPQDRQFILSSKKLLLSDSGFYLCAWSVNRGGNEKLFFGSGTQLSVL.

This chain joins TRBV28 and TRBJ1-2; tentatively, D is TRBD1 (5 bases). V lost 6 bases and J 3 bases, leaving 11 bases between the germline ends. Per the germline V gene, CDR1 is MDHEN and CDR2 is SYDVKM. This CDR3 comprises 13 residues. This chain's CDR3 is CASSQDRDYGYTF. CDR3 in DNA: TGTGCCAGCAGCCAAGACAGAGACTATGGCTACACCTTC.

This clone was counted a single time. The V call is TRBV6-5, the J call TRBJ2-7, with a tentative D call TRBD2 (5 bases). The germline CDR1 and CDR2 sequences are MNHEY and SVGAGI. This CDR3 is 14 amino acids long. The ends were cut back, 10 bases at V and 3 bases at J, with 19 bases in the middle. CDR3: CATRLRTSYYEQYF. The CDR3 region has the DNA TGTGCCACTCGACTTCGGACTTCGTACTACGAGCAGTACTTC.

V gene TRBV28 combines with J gene TRBJ2-2; a possible D gene is TRBD1 (6 bases). Germline CDR1 is MDHEN and CDR2 is SYDVKM. V was clipped by 6 bases and J by 3 bases, with 14 bases between them. The CDR3 runs to 15 residues. The CDR3 reads CASRTGGQHTGELFF. CDR3 sequence (DNA): TGTGCCAGCAGGACGGGCGGACAGCACACCGGGGAGCTGTTTTTT.

As regards this clone: One end of the junction does not line up with germline, which may come from a read error. The chain links TRBV10-3 to TRBJ2-7; no clear D. The length of the CDR3 is 11 residues. Germline V gene lookup returns CDR1 ENHRY and CDR2 SYGVKD. The CDR3 DNA sequence: TGTGCCATCAGTGAGTCGAGTCAGGTCCTCTTC. Its protein product is CAISESSQVLF.

This chain joins TRBV28 and TRBJ1-1; D perhaps matches TRBD1 (5 bases). The CDR3 covers 12 residues. The V gene lost 7 bases and the J gene lost 7 bases, with 13 bases spanning the gap. Germline CDR1 reads MDHEN; CDR2 reads SYDVKM. The CDR3 nucleotides read TGTGCCAGCACCATTGGGGCAGGTGAAGCTTTCTTT. It is translated as CASTIGAGEAFF.

Sample share makes this clone medium-sized (0.01 to 0.1%). This rearrangement joins TRBV4-1 to TRBJ2-1; tentative D call: TRBD2 (6 bases). Germline V gene lookup returns CDR1 MGHRA and CDR2 YSYEKL. This CDR3 has 11 amino acids. V was clipped by 7 bases and J by 10 bases, with 11 bases between them. CDR3 nucleotide sequence: TGCGCCAGCAAGGCCGCGGGGGAGCAGTTCTTC. Its translation: CASKAAGEQFF.

CDR3 in DNA: TGTGCCAGCAGGGACAGGGGAGCAGGGAACACTGAAGCTTTCTTT. Amino acid sequence: CASRDRGAGNTEAFF. The chain employs TRBV2 and TRBJ1-1; 9 bases agree with TRBD1. This CDR3 has 15 amino acids. V was clipped by 6 bases and J by 1 base; unmatched bases: 6. In germline, CDR1 is SNHLY, CDR2 FYNNEI.

The J gene is TRBJ1-3, the V gene TRBV6-5; D gene unclear. Germline assignment: CDR1 MNHEY and CDR2 SVGAGI. The V end lost 3 bases, the J end lost 4 bases, and 10 bases lay between the germline ends. This CDR3 is built from 14 residues. This CDR3 reads CASSYGTVGNTIYF. CDR3 bases: TGTGCCAGCAGTTATGGTACAGTCGGAAACACCATATATTTT.

This sequence joins TRBV19 and TRBJ1-6; no clear D gene. V was shortened by 10 bases and J by 3 bases, with 10 bases between the two germline ends. In germline, CDR1 is LNHDA, CDR2 SQIVND (reference sequence). The CDR3 has 13 residues. CDR3 sequence reads: CAKEVVYNSPLHF. The CDR3 DNA reads as TGTGCCAAGGAGGTCGTCTATAATTCACCCCTCCACTTT. The full variable domain, in which reference TRBV19 and TRBJ1-6 provide the parts outside the CDR3, is DGGITQSPKYLFRKEGQNVTLSCEQNLNHDAMYWYRQDPGQGLRLIYYSQIVNDFQKGDIAEGYSVSREKKESFPLTVTSAQKNPTAFYLCAKEVVYNSPLHFGNGTRLTVT.

To note about this clone: The limits of the CDR3 on the DNA are not certain, so only TCRdb's listed CDR3 is given. The chain carries TRBV9 and TRBJ2-1; TRBD1 is the table's D call, not checked against the DNA. Germline V gene sequence: CDR1 SGDLS, CDR2 YYNGEE. From its first to its last residue, the CDR3 has 14 amino acids. The CDR3 here is CASSVATGTGTPFF.

This clone was seen just once. The chain is built from TRBV12-3 or TRBV12-4 and TRBJ1-1; TRBD1 is a possible D gene (5 bases). CDR3 length: 11 residues. V was clipped by 3 bases and J by 8 bases, with 7 bases between them. CDR3 DNA: TGTGCCAGCAGTTTTACAGGCGAAGCTTTCTTT. It specifies CASSFTGEAFF.

This clone was seen repeatedly, ten times or more. The chain uses TRBV4-3 and TRBJ2-3; the D gene is possibly TRBD2 (6 bases). CDR3 length equals 17 residues. Germline V gives CDR1 LGHNA, CDR2 YSLEER. Trimming removed 0 bases at V and 0 bases at J, with 13 bases between. DNA for the CDR3: TGCGCCAGCAGCCAAGACCCTCCCGCGGGGAGCACAGATACGCAGTATTTT. Translation: CASSQDPPAGSTDTQYF.

The rearrangement joins TRBV6-2 or TRBV6-3 to TRBJ1-1; D call uncertain. Trimming stripped 2 bases from V and 0 bases from J, with 7 bases between. The CDR3 sequence is 14 residues long. Germline assignment: CDR1 MNHEY and CDR2 SVGEGT. The CDR3 loop reads CASSYNGMNTEAFF. The CDR3, as DNA: TGTGCCAGCAGTTACAACGGGATGAACACTGAAGCTTTCTTT.

This clone was recorded only once. CDR3 coding DNA: TGTGCCTGGAGTGGATTCGGACAGGGCTTCACGCACACCATATATTTT. This encodes CAWSGFGQGFTHTIYF. The chain recombines TRBV30 with TRBJ1-3, with 8 bases aligning to TRBD1. Germline-derived CDR1 and CDR2 are GTSNPN and SVGIG (reference sequence). The trim removed 1 base at V and 8 bases at J, leaving 13 bases unmatched. The CDR3 covers 16 residues.

Here the CDR3 reads CASSIRQGEQFF. The DNA of the CDR3 is TGTGCCAGTAGTATCCGGCAGGGTGAGCAGTTCTTC. The chain employs TRBV19 and TRBJ2-1, with D maybe TRBD1 (5 bases). V dropped 3 bases and J dropped 9 bases, with 9 bases sitting between them. The CDR3 has 12 residues. Germline assignment: CDR1 LNHDA and CDR2 SQIVND (reference sequence).

V is TRBV5-5 and J is TRBJ2-5; the match to TRBD2 covers 14 bases. The V gene's germline CDR1 is SGHKS and CDR2 YYEKEE (reference sequence). There are 18 residues in the CDR3. Trimming at V came to 4 bases and at J to 4 bases, leaving 12 bases not matched to a gene. This chain's CDR3 is CASSPATSGGAGVETQYF. The CDR3 coding sequence is TGTGCCAGCAGCCCCGCGACTAGCGGGGGGGCTGGGGTAGAGACCCAGTACTTC.

The chain recombines TRBV6-2 or TRBV6-3 with TRBJ2-7, with D perhaps TRBD1 (5 bases). Deletions cut 4 bases from V and 4 bases from J, with 14 bases between. The CDR3 is 14 amino acids. Germline-derived CDR1 and CDR2 are MNHEY and SVGEGT. CDR3 in DNA: TGTGCCAGCAGTTGGACACAATCTCTATACGAGCAGTACTTC. Residues: CASSWTQSLYEQYF.

The chain uses TRBV4-1 and TRBJ1-4; 7 nucleotides line up with TRBD1. CDR3 length: 15 residues. Germline V gene data show CDR1 as MGHRA and CDR2 as YSYEKL. Germline trimming cut 4 bases from V and 0 bases from J; bases unmatched to any gene: 2. As DNA, the CDR3 is TGCGCCAGCAGCCGGGGGACAGCAACTAATGAAAAACTGTTTTTT. This codes for CASSRGTATNEKLFF.